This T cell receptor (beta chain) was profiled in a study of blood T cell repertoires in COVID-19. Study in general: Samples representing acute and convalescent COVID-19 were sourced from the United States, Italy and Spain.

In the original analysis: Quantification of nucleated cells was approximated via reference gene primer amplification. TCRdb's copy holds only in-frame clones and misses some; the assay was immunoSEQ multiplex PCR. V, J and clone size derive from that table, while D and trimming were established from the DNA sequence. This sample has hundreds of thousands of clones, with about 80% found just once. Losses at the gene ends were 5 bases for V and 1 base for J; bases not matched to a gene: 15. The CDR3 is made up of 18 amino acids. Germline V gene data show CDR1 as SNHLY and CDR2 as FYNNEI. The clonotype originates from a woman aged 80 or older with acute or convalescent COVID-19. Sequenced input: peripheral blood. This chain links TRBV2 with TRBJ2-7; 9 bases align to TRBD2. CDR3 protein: CASSSLAGGPIRSYEQYF. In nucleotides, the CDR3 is TGTGCCAGCAGTTCTCTTGCGGGGGGGCCCATTAGGTCCTACGAGCAGTACTTC.